The subject of this entry is one T cell receptor beta chain. Its antigen remains unknown. At one end the junction does not follow the germline gene, possibly because of a read error. Data came from immunoSEQ multiplex PCR; TCRdb stores just in-frame clones and leaves some out. The sample includes under 600,000 clones, around 80% of them seen just once. The data were taken from a study of shared clonotypes between healthy human individuals. Study-level findings and limits: Clonotype sharing among donors likely depends on sequencing depth.

The CDR3 consists of 13 residues. Germline CDR1 reads WSHSY; CDR2 reads SAAADI. The gene calls are TRBV10-2 and TRBJ1-4; perhaps TRBD1 as D (5 bases). The sample was PBMCs. The sequence was obtained from a woman between 35 and 50 years old in good health. Some clones in this sample may be carry-over from other donors' samples. The CDR3 protein is CASTGTDHERLFF. CDR3 nucleotide sequence: TGCGCCAGCACCGGGACGGATCATGAAAGACTGTTTTTT.